This T cell receptor (beta chain) was obtained from a study of cytomegalovirus exposure and HLA in healthy donors. Germline CDR1 reads LNHDA; CDR2 reads SQIVND (reference sequence). V was cut by 0 bases and J by 5 bases, with 17 bases left in between. This CDR3 comprises 16 residues. Worth noting for this clone: Its antigen is not known.

General observations from the study: Productive rates of about 87% or about 30% were seen for most TCR beta V segments in an earlier analysis. Several of the most significant clusters appeared, in a later analysis, to be linked to common viral pathogens. Reports showed the classifier diagnosing cytomegalovirus status with high specificity and sensitivity.

This PCR relied on a set of 60 Vbeta primers and 13 Jbeta primers. Measured with immunoSEQ multiplex PCR; TCRdb has only the in-frame clones, and not every one. The table has approximately 130,000 clones, approximately 80% seen once; the top ten hold around 1.2%. This clonotype was obtained from a man between 50 and 59 years old in good health and CMV-seronegative. The chain is built from TRBV19 and TRBJ2-7, with a possible D match to TRBD2 (6 bases). What was sequenced was PBMCs. The CDR3 is CASSIDGGVPGDEQYF. CDR3 nucleotides: TGTGCCAGTAGTATAGACGGGGGAGTGCCGGGAGACGAGCAGTACTTC.